Presented here are 14 T cell receptor beta chains from one specimen sequenced in a study of cytomegalovirus exposure and HLA in healthy donors. PCR involved 60 Vbeta and 13 Jbeta primers. Sequencing was performed with immunoSEQ multiplex PCR; in TCRdb, only in-frame clones are kept and a portion is missing. The sample yields hundreds of thousands of clones, 80% to 90% seen once. Sequencing input: PBMCs. These receptors were collected from a young woman in good health and CMV-seronegative.

The chain recombines TRBV13 with TRBJ2-2, with 7 bases aligning to TRBD1. The V segment lost 5 bases and the J segment 4 bases; nucleotides outside the gene matches: 4. Germline CDR1 is PRHDT and CDR2 is FYEKMQ (reference sequence). The CDR3 is 14 residues long. This CDR3 reads CASSLTGATGELFF. CDR3 nucleotides: TGTGCCAGCAGCCTAACAGGGGCCACCGGGGAGCTGTTTTTT.

The chain employs TRBV10-3 and TRBJ2-7; 10 bases map to TRBD1. This CDR3 is 16 amino acids long. The V gene's germline CDR1 is ENHRY and CDR2 SYGVKD. V was pared by 0 bases and J by 7 bases, with 9 bases of the junction left unmatched. CDR3 nucleotides: TGTGCCATCAGTGAGTCCCGTGGGACAGGGGTGGGTGAGCAGTACTTC. Translation: CAISESRGTGVGEQYF.

CDR3 protein: CASSPQRFQETQYF. CDR3 in DNA: TGTGCCAGCAGCCCCCAGCGGTTCCAAGAGACCCAGTACTTC. The rearrangement links TRBV7-6 to TRBJ2-5, with D maybe TRBD2 (5 bases). The CDR3 covers 14 residues. The germline V gene has CDR1 SGHVS and CDR2 FNYEAQ. V shed 5 bases and J shed 1 base, with 11 bases lying between them.

The rearrangement links TRBV5-1 to TRBJ2-3, with D tentatively TRBD2 (6 bases). The CDR3 totals 16 residues. CDR1 SGHRS and CDR2 YFSETQ come from the germline V gene. V was pared by 4 bases and J by 0 bases, with 15 bases between. CDR3 region: CASSPAGLASTDTQYF. In nucleotides, the CDR3 is TGCGCCAGCAGCCCCGCGGGGCTAGCGAGCACAGATACGCAGTATTTT.

This chain links TRBV6-5 with TRBJ2-5; 11 bases align to TRBD2. Per the germline V gene, CDR1 is MNHEY and CDR2 is SVGAGI. V lost 6 bases to trimming and J lost 0 bases; unmatched junction nucleotides: 3. The CDR3 runs to 15 residues. The CDR3 sequence is CASSLSGGDQETQYF. CDR3 DNA: TGTGCCAGCAGCCTTAGCGGGGGGGACCAAGAGACCCAGTACTTC.

The gene calls are TRBV9 and TRBJ1-2, with 7 bases fitting TRBD1. Losses at the gene ends were 1 base for V and 3 bases for J; bases not matched to a gene: 3. The CDR3 spans 14 residues. Per the germline V gene, CDR1 is SGDLS and CDR2 is YYNGEE. The CDR3 DNA reads as TGTGCCAGCAGCGTATATCAGGGGGACTATGGCTACACCTTC. Translated, it gives CASSVYQGDYGYTF.

V gene TRBV11-2 combines with J gene TRBJ2-1; 8 bases agree with TRBD1. The V gene end was trimmed by 6 bases and the J gene end by 9 bases; junction bases not matched to a gene: 10. The CDR3 is made up of 14 amino acids. CDR1 is SGHAT, CDR2 FQNNGV, per germline. The CDR3 reads CASRRLQGASEQFF. The CDR3 DNA sequence: TGTGCCAGCAGGCGCCTCCAGGGGGCGAGTGAGCAGTTCTTC. The whole variable domain, remainder taken from reference TRBV11-2 and TRBJ2-1, is EAGVAQSPRYKIIEKRQSVAFWCNPISGHATLYWYQQILGQGPKLLIQFQNNGVVDDSQLPKDRFSAERLKGVDSTLKIQPAKLEDSAVYLCASRRLQGASEQFFGPGTRLTVL.

This sequence joins TRBV9 and TRBJ2-7; D may be TRBD2 (5 bases). The CDR3 contains 13 residues. Germline V gives CDR1 SGDLS, CDR2 YYNGEE. V was shortened by 4 bases and J by 4 bases, with 12 bases between the two germline ends. CDR3 in DNA: TGTGCCAGCAGCCCGAGAAGCGGATACGAGCAGTACTTC. Its protein is CASSPRSGYEQYF.

This clone occurred once. The chain combines TRBV2 with TRBJ2-1; a possible D gene is TRBD2 (6 bases). This CDR3 is 14 amino acids long. Germline assignment: CDR1 SNHLY and CDR2 FYNNEI. The V end was cut by 6 bases, the J end by 7 bases, with 16 bases between. The CDR3 DNA is TGTGCCAGCAGCCAGACTAGGTCCGTGAATGAGCAGTTCTTC. Protein product: CASSQTRSVNEQFF.

The rearrangement links TRBV6-9 to TRBJ1-5; 7 bases line up with TRBD1. From germline, CDR1 is MNHGY and CDR2 SVAAGI. The CDR3 sequence is 17 residues long. V dropped 6 bases and J dropped 5; count of bases not matched to a gene: 16. CDR3 loop: CASSRNSITGDDQPQHF. As DNA, the CDR3 is TGTGCCAGCAGCCGCAATTCCATCACAGGGGATGATCAGCCCCAGCATTTT.

This clone came up once. The chain is built from TRBV6-6 and TRBJ2-7; TRBD1 agrees at 10 bases. Per germline, CDR1 MNHNY and CDR2 SVGAGI (reference sequence). V lost 5 bases, J lost 6 bases, and 7 bases stayed unmatched. This CDR3 comprises 14 residues. CDR3 sequence: CASSVRGQGPEQYF. The CDR3 DNA sequence: TGTGCCAGCAGTGTCCGGGGACAGGGGCCCGAGCAGTACTTC.

The chain joins TRBV6-5 to TRBJ1-2; 12 bases match TRBD1. With V trimmed by 2 bases and J by 7 bases, 5 bases remained unmatched. Germline V gene sequence: CDR1 MNHEY, CDR2 SVGAGI. CDR3 length: 15 amino acids. CDR3 DNA: TGTGCCAGCAGTTACGTGGGACAGGGGGCGCGTGGCTACACCTTC. It translates to CASSYVGQGARGYTF.

The chain recombines TRBV18 with TRBJ2-7, with a tentative D call TRBD1 (5 bases). V lost 5 bases, J lost 5 bases, and 10 bases lay in between. CDR1 KGHSH and CDR2 LQKENI come from the germline V gene. There are 12 residues in the CDR3. The CDR3 DNA reads TGTGCCAGCTCATACAGGTCAAACGAGCAGTACTTC. This encodes CASSYRSNEQYF.

The V call is TRBV5-1, the J call TRBJ2-7, with D maybe TRBD2 (5 bases). Germline V gene data show CDR1 as SGHRS and CDR2 as YFSETQ. Trimming took off 2 bases at V and 7 bases at J, with 16 bases between the two ends. This CDR3 is built from 14 residues. The CDR3 nucleotides are TGCGCCAGCAGCTTTAGCAGGCACCCGGGAGAGCAGTACTTC. This sequence encodes CASSFSRHPGEQYF.